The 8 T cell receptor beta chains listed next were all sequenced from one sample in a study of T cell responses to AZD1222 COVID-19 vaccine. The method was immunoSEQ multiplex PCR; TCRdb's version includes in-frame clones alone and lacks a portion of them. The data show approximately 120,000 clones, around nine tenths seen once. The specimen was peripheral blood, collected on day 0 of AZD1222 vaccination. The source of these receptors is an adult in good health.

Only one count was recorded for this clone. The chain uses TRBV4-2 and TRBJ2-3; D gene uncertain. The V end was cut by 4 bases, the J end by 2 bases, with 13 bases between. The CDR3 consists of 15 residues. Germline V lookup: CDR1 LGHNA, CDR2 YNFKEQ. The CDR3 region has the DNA TGTGCCAGCAGCCCCCCTGGTGTCTTCACAGATACGCAGTATTTT. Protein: CASSPPGVFTDTQYF.

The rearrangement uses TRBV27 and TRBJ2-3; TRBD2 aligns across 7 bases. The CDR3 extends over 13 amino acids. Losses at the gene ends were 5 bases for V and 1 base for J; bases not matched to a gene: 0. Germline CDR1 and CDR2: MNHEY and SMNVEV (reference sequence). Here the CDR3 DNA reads TGTGCCAGCAGTCGGGGGGGCACAGATACGCAGTATTTT. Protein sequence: CASSRGGTDTQYF.

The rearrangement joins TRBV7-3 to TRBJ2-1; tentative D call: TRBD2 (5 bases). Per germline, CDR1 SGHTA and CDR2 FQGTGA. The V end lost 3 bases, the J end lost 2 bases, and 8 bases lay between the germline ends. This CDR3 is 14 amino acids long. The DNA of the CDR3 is TGTGCCAGCAGCTTCAGCGGAACCTACAATGAGCAGTTCTTC. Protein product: CASSFSGTYNEQFF.

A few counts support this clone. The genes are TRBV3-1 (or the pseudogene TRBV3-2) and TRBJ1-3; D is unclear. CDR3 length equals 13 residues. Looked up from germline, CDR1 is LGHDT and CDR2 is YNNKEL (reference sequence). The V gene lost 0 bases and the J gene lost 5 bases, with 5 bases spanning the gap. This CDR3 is CASSQDVRNTIYF. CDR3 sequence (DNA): TGTGCCAGCAGCCAAGACGTCAGAAACACCATATATTTT.

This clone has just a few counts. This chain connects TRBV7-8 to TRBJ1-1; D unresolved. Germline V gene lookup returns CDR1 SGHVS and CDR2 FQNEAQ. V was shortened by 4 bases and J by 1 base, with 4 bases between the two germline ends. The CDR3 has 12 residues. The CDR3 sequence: CASSWGNTEAFF. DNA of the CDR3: TGTGCCAGCAGCTGGGGGAACACTGAAGCTTTCTTT.

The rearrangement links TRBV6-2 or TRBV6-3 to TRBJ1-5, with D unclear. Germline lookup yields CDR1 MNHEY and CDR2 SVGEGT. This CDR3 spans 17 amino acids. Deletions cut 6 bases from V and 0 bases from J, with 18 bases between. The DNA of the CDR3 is TGTGCCAGCAGCCTCGGACCGAAAACGACTAGCAATCAGCCCCAGCATTTT. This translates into CASSLGPKTTSNQPQHF.

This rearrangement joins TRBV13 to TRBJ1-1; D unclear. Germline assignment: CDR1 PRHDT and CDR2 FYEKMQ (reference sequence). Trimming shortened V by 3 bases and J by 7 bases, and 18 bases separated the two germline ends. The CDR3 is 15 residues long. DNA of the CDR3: TGTGCCAGCAGCTTTGGAGTGCGGGTAGGGAATGAAGCTTTCTTT. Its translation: CASSFGVRVGNEAFF.

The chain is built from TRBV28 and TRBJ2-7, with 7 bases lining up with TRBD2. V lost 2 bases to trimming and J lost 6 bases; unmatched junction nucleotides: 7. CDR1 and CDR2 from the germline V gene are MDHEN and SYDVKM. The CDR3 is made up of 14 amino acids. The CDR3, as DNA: TGTGCCAGCAGTTTAGTAGGCGGGAGCCTCGAGCAGTACTTC. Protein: CASSLVGGSLEQYF.